The next 14 T cell receptor beta chains were all read from a single sample in a study of blood T cells in healthy people across ages. The authors ran a second PCR of 7 to 11 cycles using a sample-barcoded 5' primer and a J-beta primer mix. TCRdb itself ran the 5' RACE reads through MiXCR, one entry per CDR3 protein. This table holds over 600,000 distinct CDR3 sequences, around 20% found once. Sequenced: blood. These TCRs come from a man between 65 and 85 years old in good health.

The chain carries TRBV7-8 and TRBJ2-3; weak D call: TRBD2 (5 bases). Trimming pared 5 bases from V and 3 bases from J, leaving 12 bases between. The CDR3 has 14 residues. CDR1 and CDR2 (germline): SGHVS, FQNEAQ. The CDR3 reads CASSEKSGTDTQYF. CDR3 in DNA: TGTGCCAGCAGCGAAAAAAGCGGTACAGATACGCAGTATTTT.

This clonotype was seen more than once but under ten times. This rearrangement joins TRBV5-1 to TRBJ2-1; TRBD2 might be the D (5 bases). This CDR3 comprises 13 residues. Between the trimmed V and J ends, which lost 0 bases and 9 bases, there was a span of 10 bases. CDR1 is SGHRS, CDR2 YFSETQ, per germline. This CDR3 reads CASSLGGRFEQFF. CDR3 sequence (DNA): TGCGCCAGCAGCTTGGGCGGGCGATTTGAGCAGTTCTTC.

This clonotype was seen only a few times. V usage is TRBV11-2 and J usage is TRBJ2-1; D remains unclear. The germline V and J ends were trimmed by 4 bases and 9 bases, with 10 bases remaining between them. The CDR3 length is 12 residues. From germline, CDR1 is SGHAT and CDR2 FQNNGV. The DNA for the CDR3 is TGTGCCAGCAGCTCTTATCTCGGTGAGCAGTTCTTC. Encoded protein: CASSSYLGEQFF.

This clonotype showed up just a few times. This chain connects TRBV18 to TRBJ2-5; 8 bases map to TRBD2. Germline lookup yields CDR1 KGHSH and CDR2 LQKENI. V was clipped by 0 bases and J by 2 bases; unmatched bases: 5. The CDR3 is 16 residues long. In DNA, the CDR3 is TGTGCCAGCTCACCACCGGGCGGGAGGAGTCAAGAGACCCAGTACTTC. Amino acids: CASSPPGGRSQETQYF.

The chain recombines TRBV7-9 with TRBJ2-7, with D possibly being TRBD1 (6 bases). This CDR3 has 14 amino acids. The germline gives CDR1 SEHNR, CDR2 FQNEAQ (reference sequence). The germline V and J ends were trimmed by 6 bases and 0 bases, with 12 bases remaining between them. The DNA of the CDR3 is TGTGCCAGCAGTCAGACAGGCGCCTCCTACGAGCAGTACTTC. It codes for CASSQTGASYEQYF.

This chain joins TRBV4-1 and TRBJ2-5, with D perhaps matching TRBD2 (5 bases). CDR1 is MGHRA, CDR2 YSYEKL, per germline. CDR3 length: 15 amino acids. V lost 0 bases and J 2 bases, leaving 10 bases between the germline ends. The CDR3 DNA is TGCGCCAGCAGCCAAGAAGGACTCAAACAAGAGACCCAGTACTTC. It is translated as CASSQEGLKQETQYF.

The chain has TRBV27 and TRBJ2-5; TRBD1 matches at 7 bases. Losses at the gene ends were 3 bases for V and 0 bases for J; bases not matched to a gene: 4. The CDR3 has 15 residues. From germline, CDR1 is MNHEY and CDR2 SMNVEV (reference sequence). The CDR3, as DNA: TGTGCCAGCAGTTTCTTACAGGGGTACCAAGAGACCCAGTACTTC. Translating gives CASSFLQGYQETQYF.

This clonotype was seen a few times. This chain connects TRBV24-1 to TRBJ2-1; D ambiguous. The CDR3 is 11 residues long. Trimming took 5 bases from V and 3 from J, leaving 1 base between them. Per germline, CDR1 KGHDR and CDR2 SFDVKD. CDR3: CATSGYNEQFF. CDR3 nucleotides: TGTGCCACCAGTGGCTACAATGAGCAGTTCTTC.

The table lists this clonotype with a few counts. The chain joins TRBV25-1 to TRBJ2-6, with unresolved D. V was shortened by 3 bases and J by 4 bases, with 10 bases between the two germline ends. CDR1 and CDR2 from the germline V gene are MGHDK and SYGVNS. This CDR3 is 15 amino acids long. CDR3 in DNA: TGTGCCAGCAGTGAGAGTATTCCAGGGGCCAACGTCCTGACTTTC. Amino acids: CASSESIPGANVLTF.

In this sample, this clonotype turned up many times. The chain recombines TRBV7-9 with TRBJ2-1, with TRBD2 identical over 7 bases. Losses at the gene ends were 5 bases for V and 0 bases for J; bases not matched to a gene: 10. The CDR3 covers 17 residues. From germline, CDR1 is SEHNR and CDR2 FQNEAQ (reference sequence). The CDR3 reads CASSLLIGGSSYNEQFF. DNA for the CDR3: TGTGCCAGCAGCCTATTAATTGGCGGGAGCTCCTACAATGAGCAGTTCTTC.

In this sample, this clonotype turned up many times. V is TRBV10-3 and J is TRBJ1-4; no clear D. V was cut by 0 bases and J by 10 bases, with 6 bases left in between. The length of the CDR3 is 12 residues. Germline V lookup: CDR1 ENHRY, CDR2 SYGVKD. The CDR3 loop is CAISESGGKLFF. In nucleotides, the CDR3 is TGTGCCATCAGTGAGTCGGGAGGAAAACTGTTTTTT.

The chain links TRBV7-8 to TRBJ2-5; 8 bases match TRBD1. Germline V gene sequence: CDR1 SGHVS, CDR2 FQNEAQ. The CDR3 has 17 residues. V gave up 7 bases and J gave up 1 base; unmatched junction bases: 14. The CDR3 coding sequence is TGTGCCAGCATGACAGGGGTTGTAAAGAGTGTCCAAGAGACCCAGTACTTC. Residues: CASMTGVVKSVQETQYF.

Regarding this clonotype: This likely comes from a read error, as the CDR3 has no conserved phenylalanine or tryptophan at its end. The rearrangement links TRBV10-2 to TRBJ1-1, with 7 nucleotides matching TRBD1. Germline values: CDR1 WSHSY, CDR2 SAAADI. CDR3 size: 14 residues. Germline trimming cut 6 bases from V and 6 bases from J; bases unmatched to any gene: 10. The CDR3 loop reads CASRQGPLGSEAFS. The CDR3 coding sequence is TGCGCCAGCAGACAGGGGCCCTTGGGGTCTGAAGCTTTCTCT.

This CDR3 reads CASKTLDEQFF. The CDR3 DNA sequence: TGTGCCAGCAAAACCCTGGATGAGCAGTTCTTC. The V call is TRBV2, the J call TRBJ2-1; no definite D call. Between the trimmed V and J ends, which lost 7 bases and 8 bases, there was a span of 9 bases. Per germline, CDR1 SNHLY and CDR2 FYNNEI. The CDR3 runs to 11 residues.